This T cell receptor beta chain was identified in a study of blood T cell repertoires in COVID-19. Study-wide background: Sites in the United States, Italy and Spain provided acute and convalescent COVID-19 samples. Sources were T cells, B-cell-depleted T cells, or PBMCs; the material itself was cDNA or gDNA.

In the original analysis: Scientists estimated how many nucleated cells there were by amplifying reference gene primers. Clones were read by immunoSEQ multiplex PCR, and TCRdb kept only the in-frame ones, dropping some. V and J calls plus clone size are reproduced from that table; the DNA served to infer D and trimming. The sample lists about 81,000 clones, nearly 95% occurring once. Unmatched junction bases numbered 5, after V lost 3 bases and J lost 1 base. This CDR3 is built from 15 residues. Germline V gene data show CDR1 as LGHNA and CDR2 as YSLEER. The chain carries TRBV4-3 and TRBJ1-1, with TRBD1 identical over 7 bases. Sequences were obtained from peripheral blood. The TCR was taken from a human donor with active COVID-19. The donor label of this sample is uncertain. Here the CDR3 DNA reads TGCGCCAGCAGCCAGGAGGGACAGAGGAACACTGAAGCTTTCTTT. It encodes CASSQEGQRNTEAFF.